These 31 T cell receptor beta chains were all obtained from the same sample, sequenced in a study of T-cell memory formation after mild COVID-19. Each CDR3 protein gets one entry after TCRdb re-called the 5' RACE reads with MiXCR. The sample holds under 350,000 distinct CDR3 sequences, 15% to 20% seen once. Sample: PBMCs or a T cell subset sorted from them (not recorded which). These receptor sequences come from a young man who had mild COVID-19 (a few samples of this study predate the infection). Cell type and time point are not known.

This clonotype was seen a handful of times. The V and J genes are TRBV4-1 and TRBJ2-1; no firm D call. The CDR3 has 15 amino acids. V was clipped by 1 base and J by 6 bases, with 13 bases between them. Germline V CDR1 and CDR2: MGHRA, YSYEKL. The CDR3 nucleotides read TGCGCCAGCAGCCAAGGGTCGCCGGGCTTCAATGAGCAGTTCTTC. Residues: CASSQGSPGFNEQFF.

This clonotype was seen a few times. V gene TRBV5-1 combines with J gene TRBJ2-5; D is uncertain. The V and J ends lost 0 bases and 4 bases respectively, with 4 bases between them. Germline V lookup: CDR1 SGHRS, CDR2 YFSETQ. There are 12 residues in the CDR3. CDR3 in DNA: TGCGCCAGCAGCTTGGCCACAGAGACCCAGTACTTC. It specifies CASSLATETQYF.

The chain links TRBV6-2 or TRBV6-3 to TRBJ2-7; no clear D. Between the trimmed V and J ends, which lost 0 bases and 2 bases, there was a span of 5 bases. The CDR3 runs to 13 residues. The germline V gene has CDR1 MNHEY and CDR2 SVGEGT. The CDR3 region has the DNA TGTGCCAGCAGTTACTCCCGGGCCTACGAGCAGTACGTC. Translating gives CASSYSRAYEQYV.

The chain combines TRBV10-3 with TRBJ2-2; D is perhaps TRBD2 (5 bases). Trimming took off 0 bases at V and 7 bases at J, with 15 bases between the two ends. The CDR3 is 16 amino acids. Germline V gene data show CDR1 as ENHRY and CDR2 as SYGVKD. CDR3 sequence (DNA): TGTGCCATCAGTGAGTCGACGGGATTCGGAATCGGGGAGCTGTTTTTT. Translating it yields CAISESTGFGIGELFF.

The chain recombines TRBV18 with TRBJ1-3; D perhaps matches TRBD1 (5 bases). CDR3 size: 14 residues. The V end was cut by 6 bases, the J end by 0 bases, with 9 bases between. CDR1 and CDR2 (germline): KGHSH, LQKENI. The CDR3 region is CASSNGGSGNTIYF. The CDR3 region has the DNA TGTGCCAGCTCCAACGGGGGCTCTGGAAACACCATATATTTT.

V and J are TRBV5-1 and TRBJ2-3; 11 bases map to TRBD2. Losses at the gene ends were 0 bases for V and 0 bases for J; bases not matched to a gene: 6. The V gene's germline CDR1 is SGHRS and CDR2 YFSETQ. CDR3 length equals 18 residues. CDR3 region: CASSLALAGGFSTDTQYF. The CDR3 DNA is TGCGCCAGCAGCTTGGCCCTAGCGGGGGGCTTTAGCACAGATACGCAGTATTTT.

The chain combines TRBV24-1 with TRBJ2-1, with 9 positions matching TRBD1. Germline values: CDR1 KGHDR, CDR2 SFDVKD. This CDR3 has 15 residues. Trimming took 3 bases from V and 3 from J; bases not matched to a gene: 2. DNA of the CDR3: TGTGCCACCAGTGATCCGGGACAGGGCTACAATGAGCAGTTCTTC. Translation gives CATSDPGQGYNEQFF.

This clonotype was seen more than once but under ten times. The chain joins TRBV5-6 to TRBJ1-1; a possible D gene is TRBD1 (6 bases). The V end was cut by 8 bases, the J end by 1 base, with 18 bases between. This CDR3 is built from 15 residues. Germline V gives CDR1 SGHDT, CDR2 YYEEEE. The CDR3 nucleotides are TGTGCCAGTCGTCCTGAACAGGGAGCGAACACTGAAGCTTTCTTT. Protein: CASRPEQGANTEAFF.

This clonotype was recorded a few times. The chain uses TRBV6-5 and TRBJ2-3; tentative D call: TRBD1 (6 bases). Trimming stripped 6 bases from V and 0 bases from J, with 10 bases between. Germline CDR1 is MNHEY and CDR2 is SVGAGI. The CDR3 runs to 14 residues. CDR3 protein: CASRLGQSTDTQYF. For the CDR3, the DNA is TGTGCCAGCAGACTAGGACAGAGCACAGATACGCAGTATTTT.

J is TRBJ1-1 and V is TRBV5-5, with a tentative D call TRBD1 (5 bases). CDR1 SGHKS and CDR2 YYEKEE come from the germline V gene (reference sequence). V dropped 0 bases and J dropped 7 bases, with 10 bases sitting between them. CDR3 length: 13 amino acids. In DNA, the CDR3 is TGTGCCAGCAGCTTGGGGGGCCTAAATGAAGCTTTCTTT. As protein: CASSLGGLNEAFF.

J is TRBJ2-1 and V is TRBV18, with 7 bases lining up with TRBD1. The CDR3 is 16 residues long. Trimming removed 6 bases from V and 0 bases from J; junction bases left unmatched: 8. Germline CDR1 KGHSH, CDR2 LQKENI. The DNA for the CDR3 is TGTGCCAGCTCCAAGGACAGGCTAAGCTCCTACAATGAGCAGTTCTTC. Its translation is CASSKDRLSSYNEQFF.

The J gene is TRBJ2-1, the V gene TRBV4-1; D tentatively reads TRBD1 or TRBD2 (6 bases each). Looked up from germline, CDR1 is MGHRA and CDR2 is YSYEKL. The CDR3 is 18 amino acids. The V and J ends lost 5 bases and 0 bases respectively, with 20 bases between them. The CDR3 DNA reads as TGCGCCAGCAGCTTAACCCCCAGGGGAGGAGACTCCTACAATGAGCAGTTCTTC. Encoded protein: CASSLTPRGGDSYNEQFF.

The V gene is TRBV5-1, the J gene TRBJ2-7, with D perhaps TRBD2 (5 bases). The CDR3 length is 13 residues. V lost 0 bases to trimming and J lost 6 bases, with 10 bases between them. Germline V CDR1 and CDR2: SGHRS, YFSETQ. CDR3: CASSLEGAGEQYF. Written as DNA, the CDR3 is TGCGCCAGCAGCTTGGAGGGCGCGGGCGAGCAGTACTTC.

The chain is built from TRBV5-1 and TRBJ1-2, with a possible D match to TRBD1 (5 bases). The germline V and J ends were trimmed by 4 bases and 7 bases, with 14 bases remaining between them. The CDR3 totals 13 residues. Germline CDR1 is SGHRS and CDR2 is YFSETQ. CDR3 residues: CASSRGIQGGYTF. The CDR3 DNA sequence: TGCGCCAGCAGCCGCGGGATTCAGGGTGGCTACACCTTC.

This clonotype came up a few times. This chain connects TRBV12-3 or TRBV12-4 to TRBJ1-1, with D unresolved. Trimming took 6 bases from V and 0 from J, leaving 8 bases between them. The CDR3 loop spans 13 amino acids. This chain's CDR3 is CASSVQVNTEAFF. The CDR3 bases are TGTGCCAGCAGCGTACAAGTGAACACTGAAGCTTTCTTT.

V gene TRBV29-1 combines with J gene TRBJ2-7; no clear D gene. Germline CDR1 SQVTM, CDR2 ANQGSEA. V lost 4 bases, J lost 1 base, and 5 bases lay in between. This CDR3 has 11 residues. The CDR3 DNA is TGCAGCGTTGTTGTTTCCTACGAGCAGTACTTC. This sequence encodes CSVVVSYEQYF.

The gene calls are TRBV4-3 and TRBJ1-2; tentative D call: TRBD1 (5 bases). Looked up from germline, CDR1 is LGHNA and CDR2 is YSLEER. The CDR3 totals 14 residues. Trimming cost V 6 bases and J 4 bases, with 15 bases left between them. The CDR3 region has the DNA TGCGCCAGCAGTCCTCAGGGATCCCCCTATGGCTACACCTTC. Translated: CASSPQGSPYGYTF.

The chain links TRBV11-2 to TRBJ2-1; D gene ambiguous. Trimming removed 0 bases at V and 5 bases at J, with 8 bases between. The CDR3 runs to 14 residues. Germline CDR1 reads SGHAT; CDR2 reads FQNNGV. This CDR3 is CASSLDRYNNEQFF. The CDR3 DNA reads as TGTGCCAGCAGCTTAGATCGTTACAACAATGAGCAGTTCTTC.

This clonotype showed up just a few times. This sequence joins TRBV29-1 and TRBJ1-2; perhaps TRBD1 as D (6 bases). Germline-derived CDR1 and CDR2 are SQVTM and ANQGSEA. This CDR3 comprises 12 residues. Trimming cost V 6 bases and J 3 bases, with 11 bases left between them. The CDR3: CSVVRGDYGYTF. The CDR3 DNA reads TGCAGCGTAGTAAGGGGGGACTATGGCTACACCTTC. Variable domain in full (rest from reference TRBV29-1 and TRBJ1-2): SAVISQKPSRDICQRGTSLTIQCQVDSQVTMMFWYRQQPGQSLTLIATANQGSEATYESGFVIDKFPISRPNLTFSTLTVSNMSPEDSSIYLCSVVRGDYGYTFGSGTRLTVV.

The chain is built from TRBV7-2 and TRBJ1-2; unclear D gene. The CDR3 totals 12 residues. Germline values: CDR1 SGHTA, CDR2 FQGNSA. The ends were cut back, 3 bases at V and 3 bases at J, with 5 bases in the middle. The CDR3 bases are TGTGCCAGCAGCTTCCGGGACTATGGCTACACCTTC. It specifies CASSFRDYGYTF.

This clonotype occurred many times. V is TRBV6-6 and J is TRBJ2-5; 7 bases agree with TRBD2. V lost 2 bases, J lost 3 bases, and 3 bases stayed unmatched. CDR1 and CDR2 from the germline V gene are MNHNY and SVGAGI (reference sequence). This CDR3 is 14 amino acids long. The CDR3 region has the DNA TGTGCCAGCAGTTACGATGGGGGGGAAGAGACCCAGTACTTC. Protein: CASSYDGGEETQYF.

Only a few counts were recorded for this clonotype. The rearrangement links TRBV6-6 to TRBJ2-7; the match to TRBD1 covers 8 bases. Germline values: CDR1 MNHNY, CDR2 SVGAGI (reference sequence). The CDR3 is 14 residues long. The V segment lost 5 bases and the J segment 2 bases; nucleotides outside the gene matches: 5. For the CDR3, the DNA is TGTGCCAGCAGTGGGACAGGACTCGCCTACGAGCAGTACGTC. This sequence encodes CASSGTGLAYEQYV.

J is TRBJ2-5 and V is TRBV15; D unresolved. With 0 bases removed from V and 5 bases from J, the gap between germline ends came to 10 bases. CDR1 and CDR2 (germline): LNHNV, YYDKDF (reference sequence). The CDR3 is made up of 14 amino acids. As DNA, the CDR3 is TGTGCCACCAGCAGAGATCGGGTATCCGAGACCCAGTACTTC. This translates into CATSRDRVSETQYF.

A few counts support this clonotype. The rearrangement joins TRBV20-1 to TRBJ1-1; D gene uncertain. The V end was cut by 0 bases, the J end by 0 bases, with 5 bases between. This CDR3 contains 13 residues. In germline, CDR1 is DFQATT, CDR2 SNEGSKA (reference sequence). CDR3 residues: CSARDLLNTEAFF. The DNA of the CDR3 is TGCAGTGCTAGAGATCTGCTGAACACTGAAGCTTTCTTT.

The chain employs TRBV7-9 and TRBJ2-2; 14 bases match TRBD2. This CDR3 is built from 17 residues. From germline, CDR1 is SEHNR and CDR2 FQNEAQ (reference sequence). The ends lost 5 bases at V and 3 bases at J; junction bases unmatched: 5. The CDR3 DNA reads TGTGCCAGCAGCCCGACTAGCGGGGGGGCCGACACCGGGGAGCTGTTTTTT. It yields the protein CASSPTSGGADTGELFF.

The chain combines TRBV6-8 with TRBJ2-7; D possibly matches TRBD1 or TRBD2 (5 bases each). V lost 2 bases and J 6 bases, leaving 17 bases between the germline ends. Germline V gene data show CDR1 as MNHGY and CDR2 as SAAAGT. The CDR3 extends over 15 amino acids. The CDR3 sequence is CASSYPAIGGSEQYF. CDR3 DNA sequence: TGTGCCAGCAGTTACCCGGCTATTGGGGGATCCGAGCAGTACTTC.

The chain recombines TRBV9 with TRBJ2-7; possible D gene TRBD1, 6 bases. V dropped 3 bases and J dropped 3 bases, with 16 bases sitting between them. This CDR3 is built from 15 residues. Germline V gene sequence: CDR1 SGDLS, CDR2 YYNGEE. This chain's CDR3 is CASSAAAGGFYEQYF. The CDR3 nucleotides are TGTGCCAGCAGCGCTGCGGCTGGGGGCTTCTACGAGCAGTACTTC.

This clonotype came up a few times. The V call is TRBV11-2, the J call TRBJ1-2; maybe TRBD1 (5 bases). CDR1 SGHAT and CDR2 FQNNGV come from the germline V gene. There are 13 residues in the CDR3. V was trimmed by 5 bases and J by 6 bases, leaving 13 bases between them. This CDR3 reads CASSPGWSDGYTF. The CDR3 region has the DNA TGTGCCAGCAGCCCAGGGTGGTCGGATGGCTACACCTTC.

The chain has TRBV12-3 or TRBV12-4 and TRBJ2-1; 7 nucleotides line up with TRBD2. The CDR3 sequence is 15 residues long. Trimming cost V 4 bases and J 7 bases; bases outside gene matches: 10. The CDR3 spells CASSSGLVGRNEQFF. CDR3 coding DNA: TGTGCCAGCAGTTCAGGACTAGTGGGTCGGAATGAGCAGTTCTTC.

This clonotype appeared a few times. The rearrangement joins TRBV10-3 to TRBJ2-2; TRBD2 aligns across 7 bases. CDR1 and CDR2 from the germline V gene are ENHRY and SYGVKD. V trimming: 11 bases; J trimming: 5 bases; junction bases outside the gene matches: 8. This CDR3 is built from 13 residues. CDR3 sequence: CAAGREGTGELFF. The CDR3 DNA reads TGTGCCGCAGGGAGGGAAGGAACCGGGGAGCTGTTTTTT.

This clonotype was counted only a few times. The rearrangement uses TRBV6-2 or TRBV6-3 and TRBJ1-1; D perhaps matches TRBD1 (5 bases). The CDR3 extends over 18 amino acids. Trimming cost V 6 bases and J 1 base, with 24 bases left between them. Germline CDR1 is MNHEY and CDR2 is SVGEGT. The CDR3 protein is CASRPLRGVNWPNTEAFF. The CDR3 nucleotides read TGTGCCAGCAGACCCCTCCGGGGCGTGAACTGGCCGAACACTGAAGCTTTCTTT.